The 14 T cell receptor beta chains given below trace back to one sample, sequenced in a study of OX40 agonist ivuxolimab in advanced cancers. Data came from immunoSEQ multiplex PCR; TCRdb stores just in-frame clones and leaves some out. The sample carries about 86,000 clones, about 90% recorded once. The specimen was CD4+ or CD8+ T cells sorted from blood, collected in a trial of the OX40 agonist ivuxolimab. The source is an adult with an advanced solid tumor such as melanoma, head and neck, liver or kidney cancer.

The rearrangement joins TRBV7-3 to TRBJ2-2; D possibly corresponds to TRBD2 (6 bases). CDR1 is SGHTA, CDR2 FQGTGA, per germline. This CDR3 is built from 15 residues. Between the trimmed V and J ends, which lost 5 bases and 0 bases, there was a span of 10 bases. In DNA, the CDR3 is TGTGCCAGCAGCCCTAGCGCGGCGAACACCGGGGAGCTGTTTTTT. Translation: CASSPSAANTGELFF.

The V gene is TRBV7-9, the J gene TRBJ2-7; 9 bases match TRBD1. Germline assignment: CDR1 SEHNR and CDR2 FQNEAQ (reference sequence). The V segment lost 3 bases and the J segment 5 bases; nucleotides outside the gene matches: 2. The CDR3 loop spans 13 amino acids. The CDR3 reads CASSLGQGHEQYF. In nucleotides, the CDR3 is TGTGCCAGCAGCTTGGGACAGGGACACGAGCAGTACTTC.

The gene calls are TRBV7-2 and TRBJ2-1, with D perhaps TRBD2 (7 bases). The CDR3 consists of 12 residues. CDR1 SGHTA and CDR2 FQGNSA come from the germline V gene. The V end lost 3 bases, the J end lost 9 bases, and 9 bases lay between the germline ends. The CDR3 reads CASSFGGPEQFF. DNA for the CDR3: TGTGCCAGCAGCTTCGGGGGGCCTGAGCAGTTCTTC.

This clone is a singleton in its sample. The chain recombines TRBV11-3 with TRBJ2-7; no clear D gene. From germline, CDR1 is SGHNT and CDR2 YENEEA. The CDR3 length is 16 residues. The V end lost 2 bases, the J end lost 6 bases, and 20 bases lay between the germline ends. CDR3 DNA sequence: TGTGCCAGCAGCTTAAGGGTCCGGGCGGCCCCCCTCGAGCAGTACTTC. Amino acids: CASSLRVRAAPLEQYF.

Only a few counts were recorded for this clone. The chain joins TRBV27 to TRBJ1-1, with 7 bases that match TRBD1. V lost 6 bases and J lost 6; bases outside the gene matches: 4. CDR1 and CDR2 from the germline V gene are MNHEY and SMNVEV (reference sequence). The CDR3 sequence is 12 residues long. The CDR3 DNA sequence: TGTGCCAGCAGAAATACAGGGGCTGAAGCTTTCTTT. It is translated as CASRNTGAEAFF.

This clone is a singleton in its sample. J is TRBJ2-7 and V is TRBV27, with 11 bases fitting TRBD1. V lost 6 bases and J lost 4; bases outside the gene matches: 8. This CDR3 is built from 15 residues. Germline values: CDR1 MNHEY, CDR2 SMNVEV (reference sequence). The CDR3 spells CASSVGTGGVYEQYF. CDR3 DNA: TGTGCCAGCAGCGTCGGGACAGGGGGTGTATACGAGCAGTACTTC.

This clone was detected once. The chain has TRBV5-4 and TRBJ2-3, with 9 bases that match TRBD2. V dropped 4 bases and J dropped 6; count of bases not matched to a gene: 12. CDR3 length equals 16 residues. Germline loops: CDR1 SGHNT, CDR2 YYREEE (reference sequence). CDR3 in DNA: TGTGCCAGCAGCACCAGACTAGCGGCCCTGGGGGATACGCAGTATTTT. Protein sequence: CASSTRLAALGDTQYF.

This clone has just a few counts. V and J are TRBV13 and TRBJ1-5, with D unresolved. Per the germline V gene, CDR1 is PRHDT and CDR2 is FYEKMQ (reference sequence). The CDR3 runs to 15 residues. The ends were cut back, 0 bases at V and 6 bases at J, with 12 bases in the middle. CDR3 protein: CASSLGLSGRQPQHF. For the CDR3, the DNA is TGTGCCAGCAGCTTAGGCTTATCTGGTCGTCAGCCCCAGCATTTT.

The chain combines TRBV11-2 with TRBJ2-4; D not resolved. This CDR3 spans 13 amino acids. V lost 1 base, J lost 8 bases, and 9 bases lay in between. The germline V gene has CDR1 SGHAT and CDR2 FQNNGV. The CDR3 is CASSLAQLDIQYF. CDR3 coding DNA: TGTGCCAGCAGCTTAGCACAGCTCGACATTCAGTACTTC.

The chain is built from TRBV13 and TRBJ1-2, with no clear D. This CDR3 comprises 15 residues. Germline CDR1 reads PRHDT; CDR2 reads FYEKMQ (reference sequence). The germline V and J ends were trimmed by 4 bases and 6 bases, with 18 bases remaining between them. The CDR3 DNA is TGTGCCAGCAGCTCATACCCCGGGAGTAAAAATGGCTACACCTTC. Its translation is CASSSYPGSKNGYTF.

The V and J genes are TRBV6-6 and TRBJ1-5, with D possibly being TRBD1 (5 bases). Germline assignment: CDR1 MNHNY and CDR2 SVGAGI (reference sequence). Deletions cut 2 bases from V and 4 bases from J, with 9 bases between. CDR3 length: 14 residues. CDR3 region: CASSYGDGNQPQHF. CDR3 nucleotide sequence: TGTGCCAGCAGTTACGGGGACGGAAATCAGCCCCAGCATTTT.

The V and J genes are TRBV7-6 and TRBJ1-2; TRBD1 matches at 9 bases. Germline CDR1 is SGHVS and CDR2 is FNYEAQ. CDR3 size: 13 residues. V lost 2 bases, J lost 7 bases, and 2 bases stayed unmatched. CDR3 DNA: TGTGCCAGCAGCTTAACGACAGGGGGTGGCTACACCTTC. Translating gives CASSLTTGGGYTF.

The chain joins TRBV28 to TRBJ2-7; D tentatively fits TRBD1 or TRBD2 (5 bases each). The length of the CDR3 is 16 residues. Germline CDR1 and CDR2: MDHEN and SYDVKM. Deletions cut 2 bases from V and 7 bases from J, with 21 bases between. The CDR3 region is CASSLHPLDNGGEQYF. CDR3 coding DNA: TGTGCCAGCAGTTTACACCCGCTGGACAATGGGGGAGAGCAGTACTTC. Full variable domain (remainder filled in from reference TRBV28 and TRBJ2-7): DVKVTQSSRYLVKRTGEKVFLECVQDMDHENMFWYRQDPGLGLRLIYFSYDVKMKEKGDIPEGYSVSREKKERFSLILESASTNQTSMYLCASSLHPLDNGGEQYFGPGTRLTVT.

The V gene is TRBV11-2, the J gene TRBJ1-1; D call uncertain. Trimming took 5 bases from V and 0 from J, leaving 13 bases between them. Germline CDR1 reads SGHAT; CDR2 reads FQNNGV. This CDR3 comprises 15 residues. CDR3 sequence: CASSPGGGMNTEAFF. CDR3 nucleotide sequence: TGTGCCAGCAGCCCGGGAGGTGGGATGAACACTGAAGCTTTCTTT.